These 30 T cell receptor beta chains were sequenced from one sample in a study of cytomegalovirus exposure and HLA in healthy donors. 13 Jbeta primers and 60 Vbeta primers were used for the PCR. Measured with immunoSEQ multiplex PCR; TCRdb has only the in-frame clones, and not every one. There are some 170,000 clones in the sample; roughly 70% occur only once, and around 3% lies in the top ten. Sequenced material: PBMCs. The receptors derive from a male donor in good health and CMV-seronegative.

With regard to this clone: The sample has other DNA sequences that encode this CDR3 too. CDR3 loop: CAWSGQGNQPQHF. In DNA, the CDR3 is TGTGCCTGGAGCGGCCAGGGCAATCAGCCCCAGCATTTT. The rearrangement uses TRBV30 and TRBJ1-5, with D unresolved. The CDR3 has 13 residues. Per germline, CDR1 GTSNPN and CDR2 SVGIG (reference sequence). Trimming stripped 3 bases from V and 2 bases from J, with 8 bases between.

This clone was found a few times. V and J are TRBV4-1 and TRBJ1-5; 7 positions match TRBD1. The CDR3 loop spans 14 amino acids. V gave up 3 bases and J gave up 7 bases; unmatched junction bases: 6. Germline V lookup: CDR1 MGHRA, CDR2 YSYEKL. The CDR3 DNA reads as TGCGCCAGCAGCCAGGGCAGGGGGAAGCAGCCCCAGCATTTT. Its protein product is CASSQGRGKQPQHF.

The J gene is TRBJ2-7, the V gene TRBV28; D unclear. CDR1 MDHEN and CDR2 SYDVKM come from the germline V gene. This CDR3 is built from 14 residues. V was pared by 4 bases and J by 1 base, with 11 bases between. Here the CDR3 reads CASSSGSFSYEQYF. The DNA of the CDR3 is TGTGCCAGCAGTTCAGGATCATTTTCCTACGAGCAGTACTTC.

The CDR3: CASREDRDIPEKLFF. CDR3 sequence (DNA): TGTGCCAGCAGGGAGGACCGGGACATCCCTGAAAAACTGTTTTTT. The chain joins TRBV28 to TRBJ1-4, with TRBD1 as a possible D gene (6 bases). The CDR3 is made up of 15 amino acids. Germline V lookup: CDR1 MDHEN, CDR2 SYDVKM. The ends were cut back, 6 bases at V and 7 bases at J, with 18 bases in the middle. The variable domain in full, completed from reference TRBV28 and TRBJ1-4, reads DVKVTQSSRYLVKRTGEKVFLECVQDMDHENMFWYRQDPGLGLRLIYFSYDVKMKEKGDIPEGYSVSREKKERFSLILESASTNQTSMYLCASREDRDIPEKLFFGSGTQLSVL.

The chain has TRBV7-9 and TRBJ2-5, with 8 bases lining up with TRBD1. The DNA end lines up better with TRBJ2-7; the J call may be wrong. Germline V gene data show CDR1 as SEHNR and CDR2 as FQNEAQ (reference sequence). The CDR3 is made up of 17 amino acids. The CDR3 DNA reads TGTGCCAGCAGCTTAGGTGGCAGGGGGCGCATCTCGTCCGAGCAGTACTTC. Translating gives CASSLGGRGRISSEQYF.

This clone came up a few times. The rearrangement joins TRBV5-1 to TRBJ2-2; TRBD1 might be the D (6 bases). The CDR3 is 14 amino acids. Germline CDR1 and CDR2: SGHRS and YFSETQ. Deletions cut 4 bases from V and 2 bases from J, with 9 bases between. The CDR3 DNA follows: TGCGCCAGCAGCAGGGACACCAACACCGGGGAGCTGTTTTTT. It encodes CASSRDTNTGELFF.

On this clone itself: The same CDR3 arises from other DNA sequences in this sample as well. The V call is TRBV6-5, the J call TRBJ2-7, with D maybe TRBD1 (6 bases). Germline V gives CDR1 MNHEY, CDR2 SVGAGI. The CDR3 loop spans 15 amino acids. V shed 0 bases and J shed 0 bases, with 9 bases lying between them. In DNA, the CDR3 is TGTGCCAGCAGTTACTCGGGGGCCGACTCCTACGAGCAGTACTTC. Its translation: CASSYSGADSYEQYF.

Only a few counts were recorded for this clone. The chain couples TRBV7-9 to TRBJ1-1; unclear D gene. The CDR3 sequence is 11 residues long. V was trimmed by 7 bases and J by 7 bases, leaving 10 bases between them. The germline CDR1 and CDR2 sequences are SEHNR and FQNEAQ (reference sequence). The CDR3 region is CASTMGGEAFF. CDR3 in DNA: TGTGCCAGCACCATGGGAGGTGAAGCTTTCTTT.

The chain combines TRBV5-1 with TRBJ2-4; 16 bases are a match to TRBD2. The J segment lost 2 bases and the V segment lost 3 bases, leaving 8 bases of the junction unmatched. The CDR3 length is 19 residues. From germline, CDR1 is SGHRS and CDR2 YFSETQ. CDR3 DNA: TGCGCCAGCAGCTCGAATCCGGGACTAGCGGGAGGGACCAAAAACATTCAGTACTTC. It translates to CASSSNPGLAGGTKNIQYF.

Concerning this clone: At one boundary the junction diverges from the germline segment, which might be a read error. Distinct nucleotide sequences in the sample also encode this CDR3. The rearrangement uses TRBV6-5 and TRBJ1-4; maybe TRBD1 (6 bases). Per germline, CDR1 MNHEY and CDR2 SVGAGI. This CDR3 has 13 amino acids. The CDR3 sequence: CASRGRKNEKLFF. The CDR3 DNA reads TGTGCTAGCAGGGGCAGGAAGAATGAAAAACTGTTTTTT.

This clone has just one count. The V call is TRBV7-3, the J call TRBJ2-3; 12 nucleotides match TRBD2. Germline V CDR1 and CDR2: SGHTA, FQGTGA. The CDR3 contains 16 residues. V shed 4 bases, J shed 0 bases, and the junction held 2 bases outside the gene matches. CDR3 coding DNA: TGTGCCAGCAGCTCCCTAGCGGGGGGGAGCACAGATACGCAGTATTTT. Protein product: CASSSLAGGSTDTQYF.

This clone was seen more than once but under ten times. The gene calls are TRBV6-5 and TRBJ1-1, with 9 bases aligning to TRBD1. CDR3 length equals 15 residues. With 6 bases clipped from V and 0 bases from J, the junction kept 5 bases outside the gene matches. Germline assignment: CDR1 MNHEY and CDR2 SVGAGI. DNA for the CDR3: TGTGCCAGCAGACGGGGGGACAGGGTGAACACTGAAGCTTTCTTT. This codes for CASRRGDRVNTEAFF.

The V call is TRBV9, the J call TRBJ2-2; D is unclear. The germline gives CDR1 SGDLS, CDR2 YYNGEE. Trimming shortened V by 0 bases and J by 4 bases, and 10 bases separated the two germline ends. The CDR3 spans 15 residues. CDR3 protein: CASSVASLSTGELFF. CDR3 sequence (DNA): TGTGCCAGCAGCGTAGCTTCTTTGAGCACCGGGGAGCTGTTTTTT. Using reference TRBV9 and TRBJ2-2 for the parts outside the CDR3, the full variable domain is DSGVTQTPKHLITATGQRVTLRCSPRSGDLSVYWYQQSLDQGLQFLIQYYNGEERAKGNILERFSAQQFPDLHSELNLSSLELGDSALYFCASSVASLSTGELFFGEGSRLTVL.

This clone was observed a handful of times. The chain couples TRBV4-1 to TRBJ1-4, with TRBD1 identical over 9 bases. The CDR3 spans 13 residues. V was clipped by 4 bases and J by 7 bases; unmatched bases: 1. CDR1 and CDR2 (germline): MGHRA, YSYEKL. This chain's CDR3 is CASSLTGGEKLFF. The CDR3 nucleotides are TGCGCCAGCAGCCTGACAGGGGGTGAAAAACTGTTTTTT.

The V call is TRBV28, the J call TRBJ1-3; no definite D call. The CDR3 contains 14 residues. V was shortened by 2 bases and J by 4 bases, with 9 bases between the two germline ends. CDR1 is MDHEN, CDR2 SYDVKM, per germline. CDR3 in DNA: TGTGCCAGCAGTTTAGGCAGGAAGGGAAACACCATATATTTT. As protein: CASSLGRKGNTIYF.

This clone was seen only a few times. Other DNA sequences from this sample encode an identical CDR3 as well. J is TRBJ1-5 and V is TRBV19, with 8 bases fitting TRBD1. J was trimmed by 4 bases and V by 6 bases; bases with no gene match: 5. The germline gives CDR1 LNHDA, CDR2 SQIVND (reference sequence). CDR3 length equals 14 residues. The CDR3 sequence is CASSGTGGNQPQHF. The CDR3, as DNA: TGTGCCAGTAGCGGGACAGGTGGAAATCAGCCCCAGCATTTT.

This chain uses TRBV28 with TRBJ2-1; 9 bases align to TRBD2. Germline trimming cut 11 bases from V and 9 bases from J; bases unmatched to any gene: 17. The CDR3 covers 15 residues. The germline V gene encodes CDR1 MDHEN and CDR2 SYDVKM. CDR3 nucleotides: TGTGCCGGGGGAGGGGCCAGCGGGAGGACCAGTGAGCAGTTCTTC. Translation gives CAGGGASGRTSEQFF.

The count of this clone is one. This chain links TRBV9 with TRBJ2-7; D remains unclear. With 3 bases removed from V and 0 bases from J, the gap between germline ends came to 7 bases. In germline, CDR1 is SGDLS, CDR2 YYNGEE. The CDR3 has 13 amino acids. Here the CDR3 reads CASSGRNSYEQYF. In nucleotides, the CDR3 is TGTGCCAGCAGCGGGCGGAACTCCTACGAGCAGTACTTC.

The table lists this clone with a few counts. CDR3 sequence (DNA): TGTGCCAGCAGCACGACCGGGACAGGGGTCACCATATATTTT. Translated: CASSTTGTGVTIYF. This chain connects TRBV9 to TRBJ1-3; 10 nucleotides align to TRBD1. This CDR3 has 14 amino acids. From germline, CDR1 is SGDLS and CDR2 YYNGEE. Trimming took 4 bases from V and 9 from J; bases not matched to a gene: 7.

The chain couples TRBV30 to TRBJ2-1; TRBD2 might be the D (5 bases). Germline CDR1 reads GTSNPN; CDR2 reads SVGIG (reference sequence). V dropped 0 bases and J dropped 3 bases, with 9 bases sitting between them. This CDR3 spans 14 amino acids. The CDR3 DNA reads TGTGCCTGGAGTGTGGACTTGGGCTACAATGAGCAGTTCTTC. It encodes CAWSVDLGYNEQFF.

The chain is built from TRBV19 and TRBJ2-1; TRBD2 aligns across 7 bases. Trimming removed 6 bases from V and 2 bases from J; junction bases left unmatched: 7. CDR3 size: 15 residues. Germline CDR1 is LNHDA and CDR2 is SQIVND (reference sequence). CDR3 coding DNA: TGTGCCAGTAGGCAAGGACTAGGGGCCTACAATGAGCAGTTCTTC. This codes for CASRQGLGAYNEQFF.

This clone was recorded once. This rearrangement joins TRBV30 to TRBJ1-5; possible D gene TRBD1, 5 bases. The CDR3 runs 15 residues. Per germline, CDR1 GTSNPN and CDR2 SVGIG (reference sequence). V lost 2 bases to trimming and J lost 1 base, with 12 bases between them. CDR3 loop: CAWSRSGLSNQPQHF. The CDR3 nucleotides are TGTGCCTGGAGTAGGTCAGGGCTCAGCAATCAGCCCCAGCATTTT. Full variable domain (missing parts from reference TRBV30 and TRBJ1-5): SQTIHQWPATLVQPVGSPLSLECTVEGTSNPNLYWYRQAAGRGLQLLFYSVGIGQISSEVPQNLSASRPQDRQFILSSKKLLLSDSGFYLCAWSRSGLSNQPQHFGDGTRLSIL.

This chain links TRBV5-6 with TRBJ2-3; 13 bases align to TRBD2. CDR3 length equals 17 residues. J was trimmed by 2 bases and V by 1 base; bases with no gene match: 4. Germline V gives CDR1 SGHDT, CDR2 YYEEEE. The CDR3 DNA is TGTGCCAGCAGCTTGAGACTAGCGGGGGGCAACACAGATACGCAGTATTTT. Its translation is CASSLRLAGGNTDTQYF.

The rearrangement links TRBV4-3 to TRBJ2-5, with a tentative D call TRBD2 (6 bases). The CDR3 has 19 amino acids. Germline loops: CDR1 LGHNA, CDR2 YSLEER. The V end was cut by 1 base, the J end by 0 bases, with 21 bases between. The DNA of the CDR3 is TGCGCCAGCAGCCAAGCCGGCTTGGGCGGGATTCCCTACCAAGAGACCCAGTACTTC. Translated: CASSQAGLGGIPYQETQYF.

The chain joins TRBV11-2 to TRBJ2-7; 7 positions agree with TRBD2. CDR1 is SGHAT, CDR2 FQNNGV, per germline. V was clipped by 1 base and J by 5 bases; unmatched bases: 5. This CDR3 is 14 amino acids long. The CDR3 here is CASSLVAGYDEQYF. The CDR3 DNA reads TGTGCCAGCAGCTTAGTAGCGGGCTATGACGAGCAGTACTTC.

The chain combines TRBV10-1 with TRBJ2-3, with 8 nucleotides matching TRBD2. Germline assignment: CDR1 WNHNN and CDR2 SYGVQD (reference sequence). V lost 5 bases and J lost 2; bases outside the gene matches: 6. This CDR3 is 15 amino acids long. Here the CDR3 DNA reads TGCGCCAGCAGTTCACTAGCGGCGATCACAGATACGCAGTATTTT. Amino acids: CASSSLAAITDTQYF.

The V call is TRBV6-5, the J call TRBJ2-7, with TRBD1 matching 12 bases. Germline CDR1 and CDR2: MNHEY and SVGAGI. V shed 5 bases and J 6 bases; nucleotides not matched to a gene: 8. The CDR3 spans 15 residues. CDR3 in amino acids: CASSRLGTGGLEQYF. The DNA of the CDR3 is TGTGCCAGCAGTCGTCTCGGGACAGGGGGCCTCGAGCAGTACTTC.

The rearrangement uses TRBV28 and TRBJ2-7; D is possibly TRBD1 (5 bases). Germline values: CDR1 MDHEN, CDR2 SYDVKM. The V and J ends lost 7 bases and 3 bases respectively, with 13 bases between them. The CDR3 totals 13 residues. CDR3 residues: CASTDDRDYEQYF. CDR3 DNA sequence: TGTGCCAGCACCGATGACAGAGACTACGAGCAGTACTTC.

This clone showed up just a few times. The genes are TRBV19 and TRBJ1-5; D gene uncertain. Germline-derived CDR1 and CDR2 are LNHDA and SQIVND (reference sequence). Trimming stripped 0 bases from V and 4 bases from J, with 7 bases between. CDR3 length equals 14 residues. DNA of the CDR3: TGTGCCAGTAGTATAGAGAGGAGGAATCAGCCCCAGCATTTT. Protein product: CASSIERRNQPQHF.

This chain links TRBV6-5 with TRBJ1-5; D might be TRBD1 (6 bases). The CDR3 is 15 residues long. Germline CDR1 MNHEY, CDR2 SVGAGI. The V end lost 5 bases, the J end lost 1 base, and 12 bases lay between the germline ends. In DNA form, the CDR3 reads TGTGCCAGCAGTCGAGGGGGATTGAGCAATCAGCCCCAGCATTTT. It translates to CASSRGGLSNQPQHF.